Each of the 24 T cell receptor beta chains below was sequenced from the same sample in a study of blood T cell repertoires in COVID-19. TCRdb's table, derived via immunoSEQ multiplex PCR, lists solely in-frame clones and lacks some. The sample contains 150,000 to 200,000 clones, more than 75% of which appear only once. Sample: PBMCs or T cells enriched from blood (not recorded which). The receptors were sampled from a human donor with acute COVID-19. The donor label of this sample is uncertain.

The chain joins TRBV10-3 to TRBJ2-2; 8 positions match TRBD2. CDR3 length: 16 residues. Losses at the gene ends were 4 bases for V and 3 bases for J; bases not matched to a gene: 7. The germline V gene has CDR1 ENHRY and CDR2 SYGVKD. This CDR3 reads CAISGKRGSDTGELFF. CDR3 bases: TGTGCCATCAGTGGCAAGCGGGGGTCCGACACCGGGGAGCTGTTTTTT.

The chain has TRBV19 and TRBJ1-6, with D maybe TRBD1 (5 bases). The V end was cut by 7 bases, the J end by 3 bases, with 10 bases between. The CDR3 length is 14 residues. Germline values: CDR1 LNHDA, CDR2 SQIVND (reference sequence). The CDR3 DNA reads TGTGCCAGTAACGCCGACAGCTATAATTCACCCCTCCACTTT. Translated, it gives CASNADSYNSPLHF.

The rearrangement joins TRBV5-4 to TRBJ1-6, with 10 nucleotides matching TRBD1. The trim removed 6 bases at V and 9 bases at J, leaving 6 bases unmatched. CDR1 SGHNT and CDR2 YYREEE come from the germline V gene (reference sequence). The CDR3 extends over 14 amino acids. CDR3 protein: CASTRTGGSSPLHF. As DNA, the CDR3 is TGTGCCAGCACCCGGACAGGGGGAAGTTCACCCCTCCACTTT.

The CDR3 DNA reads TGTGCCAGCAGCCCTGGACAGGGGGGAAACATGAACACTGAAGCTTTCTTT. It codes for CASSPGQGGNMNTEAFF. The chain has TRBV6-2 or TRBV6-3 and TRBJ1-1, with TRBD1 identical over 10 bases. CDR1 is MNHEY and CDR2 is SVGEGT in the germline V gene. This CDR3 has 17 amino acids. J was trimmed by 0 bases and V by 6 bases; bases with no gene match: 10.

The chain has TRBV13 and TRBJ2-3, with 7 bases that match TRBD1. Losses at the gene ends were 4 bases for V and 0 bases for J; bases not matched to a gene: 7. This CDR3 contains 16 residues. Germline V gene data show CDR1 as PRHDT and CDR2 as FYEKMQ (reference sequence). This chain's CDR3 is CASSSGDRSSTDTQYF. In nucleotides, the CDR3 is TGTGCCAGCAGCTCTGGGGACAGATCCAGCACAGATACGCAGTATTTT.

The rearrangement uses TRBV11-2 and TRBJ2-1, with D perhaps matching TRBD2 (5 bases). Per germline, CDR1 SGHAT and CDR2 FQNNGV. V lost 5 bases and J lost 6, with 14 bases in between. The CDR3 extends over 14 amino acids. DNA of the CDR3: TGTGCCAGCAGCGCCCCCCAGAGGGCCAATGAGCAGTTCTTC. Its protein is CASSAPQRANEQFF. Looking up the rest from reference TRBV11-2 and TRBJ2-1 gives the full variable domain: EAGVAQSPRYKIIEKRQSVAFWCNPISGHATLYWYQQILGQGPKLLIQFQNNGVVDDSQLPKDRFSAERLKGVDSTLKIQPAKLEDSAVYLCASSAPQRANEQFFGPGTRLTVL.

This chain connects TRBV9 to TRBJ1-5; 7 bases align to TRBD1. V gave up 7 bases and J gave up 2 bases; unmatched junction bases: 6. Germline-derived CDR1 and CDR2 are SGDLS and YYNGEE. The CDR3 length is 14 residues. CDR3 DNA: TGTGCCAGCGCCCCAACAGGGGGCAATCAGCCCCAGCATTTT. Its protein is CASAPTGGNQPQHF.

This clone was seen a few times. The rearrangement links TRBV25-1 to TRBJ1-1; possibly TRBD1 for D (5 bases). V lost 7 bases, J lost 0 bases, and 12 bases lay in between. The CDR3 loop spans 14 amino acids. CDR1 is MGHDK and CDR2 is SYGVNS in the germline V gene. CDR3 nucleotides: TGTGCCAGCAAAGGGGTGGGGATGAACACTGAAGCTTTCTTT. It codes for CASKGVGMNTEAFF.

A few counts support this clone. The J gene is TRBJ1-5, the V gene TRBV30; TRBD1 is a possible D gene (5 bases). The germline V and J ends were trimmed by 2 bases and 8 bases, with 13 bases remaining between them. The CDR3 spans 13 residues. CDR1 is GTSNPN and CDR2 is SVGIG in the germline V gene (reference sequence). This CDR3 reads CAWSFSGTEPQHF. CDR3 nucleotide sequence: TGTGCCTGGAGTTTCTCGGGGACTGAGCCCCAGCATTTT.

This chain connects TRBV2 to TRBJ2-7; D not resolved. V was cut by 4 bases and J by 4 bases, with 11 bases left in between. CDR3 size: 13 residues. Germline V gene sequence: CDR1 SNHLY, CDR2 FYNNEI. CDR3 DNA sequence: TGTGCCAGCAGTGGGAGACGGTTATACGAGCAGTACTTC. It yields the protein CASSGRRLYEQYF.

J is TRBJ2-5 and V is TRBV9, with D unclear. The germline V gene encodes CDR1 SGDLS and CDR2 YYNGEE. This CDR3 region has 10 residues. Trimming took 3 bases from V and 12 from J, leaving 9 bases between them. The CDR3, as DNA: TGTGCCAGCAGCGCCCTGTGCGAGTACTTC. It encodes CASSALCEYF.

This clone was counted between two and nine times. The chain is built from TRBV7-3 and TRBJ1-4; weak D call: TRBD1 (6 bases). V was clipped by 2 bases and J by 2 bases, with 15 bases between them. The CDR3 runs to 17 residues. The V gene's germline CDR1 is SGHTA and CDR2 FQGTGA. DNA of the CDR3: TGTGCCAGCAGCTTAGAATCAGGGGCCAGGACTAATGAAAAACTGTTTTTT. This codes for CASSLESGARTNEKLFF.

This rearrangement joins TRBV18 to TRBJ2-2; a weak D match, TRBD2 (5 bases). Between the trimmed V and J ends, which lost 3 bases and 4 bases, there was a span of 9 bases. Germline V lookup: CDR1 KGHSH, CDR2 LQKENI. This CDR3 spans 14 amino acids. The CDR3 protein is CASSPGISTGELFF. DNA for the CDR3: TGTGCCAGCTCACCCGGGATCAGCACCGGGGAGCTGTTTTTT.

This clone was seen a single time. The CDR3 sequence: CASSLALTNTGELFF. The CDR3 bases are TGTGCCAGCAGTTTAGCACTTACGAACACCGGGGAGCTGTTTTTT. The V call is TRBV27, the J call TRBJ2-2, with D hard to call. The CDR3 sequence is 15 residues long. Trimming pared 2 bases from V and 0 bases from J, leaving 7 bases between. CDR1 is MNHEY, CDR2 SMNVEV, per germline (reference sequence).

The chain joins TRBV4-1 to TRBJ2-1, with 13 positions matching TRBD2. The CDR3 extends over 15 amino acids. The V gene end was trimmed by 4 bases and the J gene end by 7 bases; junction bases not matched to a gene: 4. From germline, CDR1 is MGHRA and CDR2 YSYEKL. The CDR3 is CASSLTGLAGNEQFF. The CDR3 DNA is TGCGCCAGCAGCCTAACGGGACTAGCGGGGAATGAGCAGTTCTTC.

CDR3 in amino acids: CASTVGQANYGYTF. CDR3 DNA sequence: TGTGCCAGCACCGTAGGACAGGCAAACTATGGCTACACCTTC. The chain recombines TRBV7-9 with TRBJ1-2, with TRBD1 identical over 7 bases. In germline, CDR1 is SEHNR, CDR2 FQNEAQ (reference sequence). CDR3 length: 14 amino acids. With V trimmed by 7 bases and J by 2 bases, 7 bases remained unmatched.

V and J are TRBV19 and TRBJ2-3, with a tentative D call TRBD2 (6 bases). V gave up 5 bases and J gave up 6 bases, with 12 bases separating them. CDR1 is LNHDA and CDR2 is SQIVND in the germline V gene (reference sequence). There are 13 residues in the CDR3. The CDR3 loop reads CASSQLAGDTQYF. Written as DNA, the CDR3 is TGTGCCAGTAGTCAACTAGCTGGCGATACGCAGTATTTT.

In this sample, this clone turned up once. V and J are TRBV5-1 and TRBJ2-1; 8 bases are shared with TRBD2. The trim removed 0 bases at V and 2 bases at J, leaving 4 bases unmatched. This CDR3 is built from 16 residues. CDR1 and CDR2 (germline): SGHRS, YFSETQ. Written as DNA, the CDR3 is TGCGCCAGCAGCTTGGCCGGGCGGGGGGCCTACAATGAGCAGTTCTTC. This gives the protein CASSLAGRGAYNEQFF.

This chain's CDR3 is CASSFRGKINTGELFF. The DNA for the CDR3 is TGTGCCAGCAGCTTTCGGGGAAAAATAAACACCGGGGAGCTGTTTTTT. This chain links TRBV7-3 with TRBJ2-2, with D maybe TRBD2 (5 bases). This CDR3 contains 16 residues. Trimming left V 3 bases short and J 2 bases short, with 13 bases between. Germline CDR1 SGHTA, CDR2 FQGTGA. The complete variable domain, with remaining parts taken from reference TRBV7-3 and TRBJ2-2, reads GAGVSQTPSNKVTEKGKYVELRCDPISGHTALYWYRQSLGQGPEFLIYFQGTGAADDSGLPNDRFFAVRPEGSVSTLKIQRTERGDSAVYLCASSFRGKINTGELFFGEGSRLTVL.

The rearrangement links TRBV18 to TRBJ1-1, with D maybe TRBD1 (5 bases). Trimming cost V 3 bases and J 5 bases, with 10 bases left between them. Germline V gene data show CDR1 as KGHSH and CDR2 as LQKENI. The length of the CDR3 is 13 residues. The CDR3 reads CASSPRGGTEAFF. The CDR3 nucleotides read TGTGCCAGCTCACCCCGCGGGGGAACTGAAGCTTTCTTT.

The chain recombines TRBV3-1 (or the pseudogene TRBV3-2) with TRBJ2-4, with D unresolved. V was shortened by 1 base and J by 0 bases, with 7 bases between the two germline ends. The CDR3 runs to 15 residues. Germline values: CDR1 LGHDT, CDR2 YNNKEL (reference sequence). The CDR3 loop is CASSQGQVAKNIQYF. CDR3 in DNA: TGTGCCAGCAGCCAAGGGCAGGTAGCCAAAAACATTCAGTACTTC.

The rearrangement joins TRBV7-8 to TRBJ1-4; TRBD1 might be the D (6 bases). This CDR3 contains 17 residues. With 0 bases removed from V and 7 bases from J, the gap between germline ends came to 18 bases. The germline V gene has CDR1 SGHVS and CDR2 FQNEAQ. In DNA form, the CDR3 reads TGTGCCAGCAGCTTAGCAGGGGGAGTTCAGGCTGCTGAAAAACTGTTTTTT. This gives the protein CASSLAGGVQAAEKLFF.

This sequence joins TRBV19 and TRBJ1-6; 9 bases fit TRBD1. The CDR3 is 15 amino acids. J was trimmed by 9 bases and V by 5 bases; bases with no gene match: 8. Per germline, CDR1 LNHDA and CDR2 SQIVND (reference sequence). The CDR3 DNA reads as TGTGCCAGTAGTTCCGTACAGGGGGCCGGTTCACCCCTCCACTTT. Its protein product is CASSSVQGAGSPLHF. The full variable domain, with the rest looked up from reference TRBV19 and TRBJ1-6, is DGGITQSPKYLFRKEGQNVTLSCEQNLNHDAMYWYRQDPGQGLRLIYYSQIVNDFQKGDIAEGYSVSREKKESFPLTVTSAQKNPTAFYLCASSSVQGAGSPLHFGNGTRLTVT.

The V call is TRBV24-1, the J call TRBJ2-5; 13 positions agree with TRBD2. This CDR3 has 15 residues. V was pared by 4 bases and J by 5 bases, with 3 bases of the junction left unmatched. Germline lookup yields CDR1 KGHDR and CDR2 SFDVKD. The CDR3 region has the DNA TGTGCCACCAGTGACCCGGGACTAGCGGGGGAGACCCAGTACTTC. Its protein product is CATSDPGLAGETQYF.